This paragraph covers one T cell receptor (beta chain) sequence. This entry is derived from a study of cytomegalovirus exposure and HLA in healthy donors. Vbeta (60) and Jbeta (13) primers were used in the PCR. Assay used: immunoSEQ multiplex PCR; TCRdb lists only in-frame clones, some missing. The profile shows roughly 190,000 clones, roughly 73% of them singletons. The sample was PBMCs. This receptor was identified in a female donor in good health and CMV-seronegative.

CDR3 coding DNA: TGTGCCAGTAGCCTACCCGGGGGGGGCGAAATCTACGAGCAGTACTTC. Translating gives CASSLPGGGEIYEQYF. The chain joins TRBV19 to TRBJ2-7; 8 bases map to TRBD2. Germline V gene sequence: CDR1 LNHDA, CDR2 SQIVND (reference sequence). Trimming cost V 6 bases and J 3 bases; bases outside gene matches: 13. The length of the CDR3 is 16 residues. Complete variable domain (other parts from reference TRBV19 and TRBJ2-7): DGGITQSPKYLFRKEGQNVTLSCEQNLNHDAMYWYRQDPGQGLRLIYYSQIVNDFQKGDIAEGYSVSREKKESFPLTVTSAQKNPTAFYLCASSLPGGGEIYEQYFGPGTRLTVT.